This T cell receptor beta chain was recorded in a study of cytomegalovirus exposure and HLA in healthy donors. Whole-study context: Assignment to the Caucasian-associated ancestry cluster applied to around 80% of the approximately 400 genotyped donors.

Regarding donors, all were healthy bone marrow donors. This CDR3 has 15 residues. Germline V gene data show CDR1 as SGHTA and CDR2 as FQGNSA. With 9 bases removed from V and 1 base from J, the gap between germline ends came to 18 bases. In the PCR, 60 Vbeta and 13 Jbeta primers were used. Profiling relied on immunoSEQ multiplex PCR, and the TCRdb table lists in-frame clones only, not all of them. Of 65,000 to 70,000 clones in the sample, approximately 72% were seen once. This chain connects TRBV7-2 to TRBJ2-5; no reliable D call. The sequence derives from a woman aged 30 to 39 in good health and CMV-seropositive. Sequenced: PBMCs. The CDR3 sequence: CASPPEVGPQETQYF. In nucleotides, the CDR3 is TGTGCCAGTCCCCCAGAAGTGGGCCCCCAAGAGACCCAGTACTTC. Full variable domain (outside the CDR3, taken from reference TRBV7-2 and TRBJ2-5): GAGVSQSPSNKVTEKGKDVELRCDPISGHTALYWYRQSLGQGLEFLIYFQGNSAPDKSGLPSDRFSAERTGGSVSTLTIQRTQQEDSAVYLCASPPEVGPQETQYFGPGTRLLVL.